A single sample gave rise to the 13 T cell receptor beta chains below, sequenced in a study of blood T cell repertoires in COVID-19. Here immunoSEQ multiplex PCR was the method, and the copy in TCRdb shows in-frame clones only, minus some. Of about 310,000 clones in the sample, approximately 86% were seen once. The sequenced material came from peripheral blood. The receptor source for this set is a man in his 70s with acute or convalescent COVID-19.

The rearrangement joins TRBV11-2 to TRBJ2-3; 10 bases fit TRBD2. From germline, CDR1 is SGHAT and CDR2 FQNNGV. V trimming: 3 bases; J trimming: 6 bases; junction bases outside the gene matches: 9. This CDR3 spans 16 amino acids. This CDR3 reads CASSFVAGGPADTQYF. CDR3 coding DNA: TGTGCCAGCAGCTTCGTAGCGGGGGGCCCCGCGGATACGCAGTATTTT. Combining the CDR3 with reference TRBV11-2 and TRBJ2-3 gives the whole variable domain EAGVAQSPRYKIIEKRQSVAFWCNPISGHATLYWYQQILGQGPKLLIQFQNNGVVDDSQLPKDRFSAERLKGVDSTLKIQPAKLEDSAVYLCASSFVAGGPADTQYFGPGTRLTVL.

CDR3 region: CASSYRGAGLSSYEQYF. CDR3 nucleotide sequence: TGTGCCAGCAGCTACCGAGGTGCAGGGCTCTCTTCCTACGAGCAGTACTTC. The genes are TRBV11-2 and TRBJ2-7; possibly TRBD1 for D (5 bases). The CDR3 runs to 17 residues. CDR1 and CDR2 from the germline V gene are SGHAT and FQNNGV. Trimming removed 4 bases at V and 1 base at J, with 20 bases between.

The V call is TRBV27, the J call TRBJ2-2; D is possibly TRBD2 (6 bases). V shed 10 bases and J shed 3 bases, with 15 bases lying between them. Germline V gene sequence: CDR1 MNHEY, CDR2 SMNVEV (reference sequence). The length of the CDR3 is 14 residues. The chain's CDR3 is CATRRRVDTGELFF. In DNA form, the CDR3 reads TGTGCCACCCGGCGGAGGGTAGACACCGGGGAGCTGTTTTTT.

The chain employs TRBV3-1 (or the pseudogene TRBV3-2) and TRBJ1-6; D gene ambiguous. V was clipped by 1 base and J by 9 bases, with 10 bases between them. This CDR3 is 14 amino acids long. CDR1 and CDR2 from the germline V gene are LGHDT and YNNKEL (reference sequence). Here the CDR3 DNA reads TGTGCCAGCAGCCAAGTCGAACAATCTTCACCCCTCCACTTT. The encoded protein is CASSQVEQSSPLHF.

This sequence joins TRBV6-2 or TRBV6-3 and TRBJ2-1, with 9 nucleotides matching TRBD1. The CDR3 is 14 residues long. Germline V CDR1 and CDR2: MNHEY, SVGEGT. The V gene end was trimmed by 6 bases and the J gene end by 9 bases; junction bases not matched to a gene: 9. The CDR3 is CASSRQTGGGEQFF. Here the CDR3 DNA reads TGTGCCAGCAGCCGACAGACAGGGGGAGGTGAGCAGTTCTTC.

This clone was seen a handful of times. The rearrangement links TRBV9 to TRBJ2-2, with D possibly TRBD2 on 5 matching bases. Looked up from germline, CDR1 is SGDLS and CDR2 is YYNGEE. CDR3 length: 15 amino acids. V lost 0 bases to trimming and J lost 6 bases, with 12 bases between them. CDR3 DNA: TGTGCCAGCAGCGTAGTGGGCCGGCGGGCCGGGGAGCTGTTTTTT. It encodes CASSVVGRRAGELFF.

The V call is TRBV6-5, the J call TRBJ2-2; a weak D match, TRBD2 (6 bases). V was clipped by 8 bases and J by 3 bases, with 10 bases between them. Germline V gene lookup returns CDR1 MNHEY and CDR2 SVGAGI. The CDR3 has 13 residues. For the CDR3, the DNA is TGTGCCAGCGGGCGGGACCACACCGGGGAGCTGTTTTTT. Translation: CASGRDHTGELFF.

The chain is built from TRBV21-1 and TRBJ2-3; the table's D call, TRBD2, has no DNA check behind it. TRBV21-1 is a known pseudogene. The CDR3 spans 13 residues. The CDR3 coding sequence is TGTGCCAGCAGCACCTCGGGCACAGATACGCAGTATTTT. Encoded protein: CASSTSGTDTQYF.

The V and J genes are TRBV7-6 and TRBJ2-3; D perhaps matches TRBD1 (6 bases). Germline lookup yields CDR1 SGHVS and CDR2 FNYEAQ. The length of the CDR3 is 14 residues. Trimming stripped 4 bases from V and 6 bases from J, with 14 bases between. CDR3 sequence: CASSSRGMGDTQYF. CDR3 nucleotide sequence: TGTGCCAGCAGCTCTAGGGGGATGGGGGATACGCAGTATTTT.

The rearrangement joins TRBV9 to TRBJ1-5; 7 bases map to TRBD1. Germline CDR1 and CDR2: SGDLS and YYNGEE. Unmatched junction bases numbered 7, after V lost 3 bases and J lost 4 bases. The CDR3 length is 15 residues. CDR3 in amino acids: CASSADGQENQPQHF. DNA of the CDR3: TGTGCCAGCAGCGCCGACGGACAGGAGAATCAGCCCCAGCATTTT.

In its sample, this clone was seen many times. CDR3 DNA sequence: TGTGCCTGGAGGGGATATAGCGGGAGGGACTCCTACAATGAGCAGTTCTTC. This gives the protein CAWRGYSGRDSYNEQFF. The rearrangement joins TRBV30 to TRBJ2-1, with 11 bases lining up with TRBD2. Looked up from germline, CDR1 is GTSNPN and CDR2 is SVGIG (reference sequence). V trimming: 3 bases; J trimming: 0 bases; junction bases outside the gene matches: 7. This CDR3 comprises 17 residues.

V gene TRBV11-3 combines with J gene TRBJ1-1; D is possibly TRBD1 (6 bases). CDR1 is SGHNT, CDR2 YENEEA, per germline. The germline V and J ends were trimmed by 5 bases and 5 bases, with 18 bases remaining between them. The CDR3 is made up of 15 amino acids. CDR3 bases: TGTGCCAGCAGCCCGGGCCCCCAAAGGGGGACTGAAGCTTTCTTT. This sequence encodes CASSPGPQRGTEAFF.

The CDR3, as DNA: TGCGCCAGCAGCTTGGTGCAGGGTATGAATTCACCCCTCCACTTT. It is translated as CASSLVQGMNSPLHF. The rearrangement uses TRBV5-1 and TRBJ1-6; tentatively, D is TRBD1 (5 bases). The germline CDR1 and CDR2 sequences are SGHRS and YFSETQ. Trimming left V 0 bases short and J 7 bases short, with 11 bases between. The CDR3 consists of 15 residues.